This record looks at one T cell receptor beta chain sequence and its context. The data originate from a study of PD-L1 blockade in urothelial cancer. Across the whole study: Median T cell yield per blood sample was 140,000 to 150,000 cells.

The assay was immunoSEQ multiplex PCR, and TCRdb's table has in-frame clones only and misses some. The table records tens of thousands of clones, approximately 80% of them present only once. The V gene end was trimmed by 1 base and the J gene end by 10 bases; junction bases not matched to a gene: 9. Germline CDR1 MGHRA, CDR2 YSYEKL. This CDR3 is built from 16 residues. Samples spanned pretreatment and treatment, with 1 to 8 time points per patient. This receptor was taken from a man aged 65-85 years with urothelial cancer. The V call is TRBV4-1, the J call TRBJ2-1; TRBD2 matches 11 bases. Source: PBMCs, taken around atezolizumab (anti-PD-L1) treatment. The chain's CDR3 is CASSQGRLAGGREQFF. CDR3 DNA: TGCGCCAGCAGCCAAGGACGGCTAGCGGGAGGAAGGGAGCAGTTCTTC.